This T cell receptor beta chain was retrieved from a study of T cell changes during pregnancy in multiple sclerosis. Clones were read by immunoSEQ multiplex PCR, and TCRdb kept only the in-frame ones, dropping some. The table has tens of thousands of clones, over 75% seen once. Germline CDR1 is SGHRS and CDR2 is YFSETQ. The ends were cut back, 5 bases at V and 0 bases at J, with 15 bases in the middle. The CDR3 runs 15 residues. Sequences were derived from CD4+ T cells from peripheral blood mononuclear cells, sampled in the third trimester of pregnancy. The J gene is TRBJ2-7, the V gene TRBV5-1; D is perhaps TRBD2 (6 bases). This clonotype was obtained from a female donor in good health, enrolled as a control in a pregnancy study. DNA for the CDR3: TGCGCCAGCAGTTCGATCGCGGGGTTCTCCTACGAGCAGTACTTC. It yields the protein CASSSIAGFSYEQYF.